The subject of this entry is one TCR beta chain. Time point meaning: blood from clinic visit 5 months post-surgery; TSC patient then seizure free. This sample was taken from a study of brain T cells in children with intractable seizures. Profiling relied on immunoSEQ multiplex PCR, and the TCRdb table lists in-frame clones only, not all of them. This table has about 350,000 clones, roughly 92% appearing once. Trimming removed 7 bases at V and 3 bases at J, with 15 bases between. Germline CDR1 is SQVTM and CDR2 is ANQGSEA. The CDR3 loop spans 13 amino acids. The clonotype was recovered from a boy under three years old with tuberous sclerosis and intractable seizures. This specimen consisted of peripheral blood, obtained 4 to 6 months after surgery. The rearrangement links TRBV29-1 to TRBJ1-2; D is possibly TRBD1 (5 bases). The DNA of the CDR3 is TGCAGCGCTGGGGACTCTTTTGACTATGGCTACACCTTC. Protein product: CSAGDSFDYGYTF.